These T cell receptor beta chains were read from a single sample in a study of blood T cells in healthy people across ages. TCRdb used MiXCR to reprocess the 5' RACE reads, holding one entry per CDR3 protein. The table has about 780,000 distinct CDR3 sequences, about 26% seen once. These same records also appear under a second study, on T cells of mothers and their children.

The sample was blood. These receptors were obtained from a boy aged 10-17 years in good health. CDR3s include the opening cysteine and the closing phenylalanine or tryptophan. The order of the fields is clone size, J gene, V gene, D gene, CDR3 protein, CDR3 DNA. The D gene is left open where the match is weak. The size of a clone is reported for some rows only, either as once, few or many, or as a class for expanded clones.

few TRBJ1-1 TRBV3-1 - CASSQGAGAFF TGTGCCAGCAGCCAAGGAGCAGGGGCTTTCTTT
few TRBJ2-7 TRBV27 - CASSSRSGYAYEQYF TGTGCCAGCAGTTCACGCTCAGGGTACGCGTACGAGCAGTACTTC
- TRBJ2-4 TRBV7-9 - CASSRGAKNIQYF TGTGCCAGCAGCCGGGGGGCCAAAAACATTCAGTACTTC
once TRBJ2-5 TRBV7-2 - CASSMLAGAVYF TGTGCCAGCAGCATGCTGGCGGGGGCGGTGTACTTC
- TRBJ2-7 TRBV6-5 TRBD2 CASSTNSGAFYEQYF TGTGCCAGCAGTACAAATAGCGGGGCTTTCTACGAGCAGTACTTC
once TRBJ2-3 TRBV10-3 TRBD2 CAIRGRGGTDTQYF TGTGCCATCAGGGGGCGGGGGGGCACAGATACGCAGTATTTT
- TRBJ2-7 TRBV2 TRBD1 CASSTVRGNYEQYF TGTGCCAGCAGTACCGTCAGGGGGAACTACGAGCAGTACTTC
- TRBJ2-7 TRBV20-1 - CSARTPGYSYEQYF TGCAGTGCTAGAACCCCAGGCTACTCCTACGAGCAGTACTTC
few TRBJ2-4 TRBV20-1 TRBD1 CSAREVVRDREGKNIQYF TGCAGTGCTAGAGAGGTCGTGAGGGACAGGGAAGGCAAAAACATTCAGTACTTC
- TRBJ2-7 TRBV11-2 - CASSFYPGIYEQYF TGTGCCAGCAGCTTTTATCCAGGGATCTACGAGCAGTACTTC
- TRBJ1-4 TRBV15 TRBD1 CATSRYTGDESKLFF TGTGCCACCAGCAGGTATACAGGGGATGAGTCGAAACTGTTTTTT
- TRBJ2-2 TRBV11-2 - CASSHPPQGRRGAGGLFF TGTGCCAGCAGCCACCCCCCTCAGGGCCGGCGGGGCGCCGGGGGGCTGTTTTTT
- TRBJ2-7 TRBV3-1 - CASTLGRSYEQYF TGTGCCAGCACCCTGGGCAGATCCTACGAGCAGTACTTC
many TRBJ2-5 TRBV7-3 - CASSPGQFSPQYF TGTGCCAGCAGCCCCGGACAGTTTTCGCCCCAGTACTTC
- TRBJ2-2 TRBV29-1 TRBD1 CSAGATGMGELFF TGCAGCGCAGGGGCGACAGGGATGGGGGAGCTGTTTTTT
few TRBJ2-5 TRBV7-9 TRBD1 CASSSGQSKYF TGTGCCAGCAGCTCGGGACAGTCGAAGTACTTC
- TRBJ1-1 TRBV2 - CATQRVRVGTEAFF TGTGCCACCCAGAGGGTCAGGGTCGGAACTGAAGCTTTCTTT
- TRBJ2-5 TRBV6-5 - CASRGGDIGKETQYF TGTGCCAGCAGGGGGGGGGACATAGGCAAAGAGACCCAGTACTTC
- TRBJ2-5 TRBV5-1 TRBD2 CASSLISGGGQETQYF TGCGCCAGCAGCTTGATTAGCGGGGGTGGTCAAGAGACCCAGTACTTC
- TRBJ2-2 TRBV12-3/TRBV12-4 - CASSFGPLTGELFF TGTGCCAGCAGTTTCGGGCCCTTGACCGGGGAGCTGTTTTTT
- TRBJ2-5 TRBV7-2 TRBD2 CASSYGTSAQETQYF TGTGCCAGCAGCTATGGGACTAGCGCTCAAGAGACCCAGTACTTC
few TRBJ1-2 TRBV12-3/TRBV12-4 - CASSLRTGITNYGYTF TGTGCCAGCAGTTTACGGACGGGAATTACTAACTATGGCTACACCTTC
- TRBJ2-1 TRBV6-5 - CASRGSGNEQFF TGTGCCAGCAGGGGGAGTGGCAATGAGCAGTTCTTC
- TRBJ2-3 TRBV12-5 - CASGLGRGTQYF TGTGCTAGTGGTTTGGGACGGGGTACGCAGTATTTT
- TRBJ2-3 TRBV7-9 TRBD1 CASSLPGQVTDTQYF TGTGCCAGCAGCTTACCGGGACAGGTCACAGATACGCAGTATTTT
- TRBJ2-5 TRBV4-1 - CASSQPTAQGWGQETQYF TGCGCCAGCAGCCAACCCACCGCACAGGGATGGGGCCAAGAGACCCAGTACTTC
few TRBJ2-1 TRBV6-2/TRBV6-3 - CASSWQAGANEQFF TGTGCCAGCAGTTGGCAGGCAGGGGCGAATGAGCAGTTCTTC
few TRBJ1-2 TRBV10-3 - CAISDFRIWNYGYTF TGTGCCATCAGTGATTTTAGGATTTGGAACTATGGCTACACCTTC
- TRBJ1-2 TRBV28 TRBD1 CASSLGAGGLSNYGYTF TGTGCCAGCAGCCTAGGGGCAGGGGGCCTCTCTAACTATGGCTACACCTTC
- TRBJ2-1 TRBV19 - CASSSIGGPDEQFF TGTGCCAGTAGTTCCATAGGGGGTCCCGACGAGCAGTTCTTC
- TRBJ2-3 TRBV2 - CASNGQGITDTQYF TGTGCCAGCAATGGGCAGGGAATTACAGATACGCAGTATTTT